This T cell receptor (beta chain) was recovered during a study of shared clonotypes between healthy human individuals. Sorted-subset replicate PCRs used 150 to 200 ng of genomic DNA. This amount corresponded to tens of thousands of T cell genomes. The table came from immunoSEQ multiplex PCR; TCRdb's copy has only in-frame clones and leaves some out. The repertoire includes 2 million to 2.5 million clones, roughly 95% of them detected once, and roughly 0.13% sits in the top ten. Germline V gene data show CDR1 as WSHSY and CDR2 as SAAADI. Trimming cost V 2 bases and J 2 bases, with 12 bases left between them. The CDR3 spans 15 residues. Of note for this clone: The antigen is undetermined.

Findings and caveats of the study: Owing to a small donor count, the genetic and exposure-history diversity represented was limited. Shared clonotypes across all four donors exceeded non-shared ones in generation probability.

The receptor was isolated from a man between 18 and 29 years old in good health. The chain is built from TRBV10-2 and TRBJ1-2; maybe TRBD1 (5 bases). Sequencing was done on a sample of naive CD4+ T cells sorted from blood. The subset was: CD45RA+ positively selected. The CDR3 coding sequence is TGCGCCAGCAGTGAGCTAGTTAAGGGGAACTATGGCTACACCTTC. It yields the protein CASSELVKGNYGYTF.